A selection of T cell receptor beta chains follows, all from one sample in a study of spatial heterogeneity in lung cancer. TCRdb re-analysed the 5' RACE reads in MiXCR, keeping a single row per CDR3 protein. The sample has several thousand distinct CDR3 sequences, more than 15% seen once; the top ten hold around three fifths. The sequenced sample was PBMCs, obtained at surgery. All receptors come from a male donor with early-stage non-small cell lung cancer. The CDR3 runs from the conserved cysteine through the conserved F or W. Each record gives: clone size, J gene, V gene, D gene, CDR3 protein, CDR3 DNA. D genes are given only for firm matches. Clone size is shown for a subset of rows, as once, few, many or a class of expanded clone.

clone size: many
J gene: TRBJ1-1
V gene: TRBV29-1
D gene: .
CDR3 protein: CSVRILRNTEAFF
CDR3 DNA: TGCAGCGTTAGAATTTTGAGGAACACTGAAGCTTTCTTT

clone size: medium-sized
J gene: TRBJ1-1
V gene: TRBV4-1
D gene: .
CDR3 protein: CASSQGSMGGGVPEAFF
CDR3 DNA: TGCGCCAGCAGCCAAGGGAGCATGGGAGGAGGAGTTCCTGAAGCTTTCTTT

clone size: many
J gene: TRBJ2-3
V gene: TRBV7-8
D gene: .
CDR3 protein: CASSYRDPSLPDTQYF
CDR3 DNA: TGTGCCAGCAGCTACCGGGACCCCTCTCTTCCGGATACGCAGTATTTT

clone size: .
J gene: TRBJ1-6
V gene: TRBV6-1
D gene: .
CDR3 protein: CASTLDSSYNSPLHF
CDR3 DNA: TGTGCCAGCACCCTCGACAGCTCCTATAATTCACCCCTCCACTTT

clone size: many
J gene: TRBJ2-7
V gene: TRBV7-2
D gene: TRBD2
CDR3 protein: CASSLSWAGGFSYEQYF
CDR3 DNA: TGTGCCAGCAGCTTATCCTGGGCGGGAGGGTTTTCCTACGAGCAGTACTTC

clone size: many
J gene: TRBJ2-1
V gene: TRBV2
D gene: TRBD2
CDR3 protein: CASRTSGASYNEQFF
CDR3 DNA: TGTGCCAGCAGGACTAGCGGGGCCTCCTACAATGAGCAGTTCTTC

clone size: many
J gene: TRBJ2-1
V gene: TRBV24-1
D gene: .
CDR3 protein: CATSDLVSVGNEQFF
CDR3 DNA: TGTGCCACCAGTGATTTAGTCAGTGTCGGCAATGAGCAGTTCTTC

clone size: many
J gene: TRBJ1-5
V gene: TRBV28
D gene: .
CDR3 protein: CASSLGGAHGQPQHF
CDR3 DNA: TGTGCCAGCAGTTTAGGGGGGGCACACGGTCAGCCCCAGCATTTT